This TCR beta chain comes out of a study of glioma-infiltrating T cells. Study-level points and caveats: Tissue and blood shared very few CDR3 sequences.

Turning to this clonotype: What it binds is not known.

V was trimmed by 3 bases and J by 13 bases, leaving 10 bases between them. Germline CDR1 is ENHRY and CDR2 is SYGVKD. The CDR3 has 12 amino acids. TCR alpha and beta CDR3 regions were amplified from RNA using iRepertoire nested multiplex PCR. One-step reverse transcription and amplification started from about 100-400 ng of tissue mRNA or PBMC total RNA. MiXCR, applied by TCRdb to the multiplex PCR reads, yields one record per CDR3 protein. The table shows approximately 190,000 distinct CDR3 sequences, with around 32% occurring only once. This clonotype originated in a human donor with low-grade glioma or glioblastoma, undergoing nonglioma brain surgery, or in good health (not recorded which). Sequencing was done on a sample of glioma tissue, nonneoplastic brain tissue, or PBMCs (not recorded which). The chain has TRBV10-3 and TRBJ1-6; tentatively, D is TRBD1 (6 bases). The CDR3 nucleotides are TGTGCCATCAGTGATACGGGGGCCCCCCTCCACTTT. Protein product: CAISDTGAPLHF.